This is a list of T cell receptor beta chains from one sample in a study of identical twins. MiXCR, applied by TCRdb to the 5' RACE reads, yields one record per CDR3 protein. This table holds over 600,000 distinct CDR3 sequences, 21% found once. These same data were also listed under a study on T cells expressing NK-cell markers.

The material sequenced was PBMCs. The receptors shown here come from a woman aged 18-29 years in good health. CDR3s include the opening cysteine and the closing phenylalanine or tryptophan. The size field is filled for only some rows; it gives once, few, many or a size class.

j_call	clone_size	v_call	cdr3_aa
TRBJ2-1	few	TRBV14	CASSQVFVTGAEQFF
TRBJ1-1	many	TRBV18	CASSQDMNTEAFF
TRBJ2-1	-	TRBV6-5	CASVASGTYNEQFF
TRBJ2-1	-	TRBV6-1	CASTPVAGASRNEQFF
TRBJ1-2	few	TRBV20-1	CSARPGKYGYTF
TRBJ2-1	many	TRBV7-2	CASSSRQLSYNEQFF
TRBJ2-2	many	TRBV20-1	CSARTPNTGELFF
TRBJ2-7	-	TRBV27	CASSLGPLMDEQYF
TRBJ1-1	few	TRBV12-3/TRBV12-4	CASRTSSAMNTEAFF
TRBJ1-2	-	TRBV6-2/TRBV6-3	CASYSLTRGIGGYTF
TRBJ2-7	-	TRBV4-3	CASSQVRDKNEQYF
TRBJ2-3	once	TRBV20-1	CSAEGRRRGTDTQYF
TRBJ2-7	many	TRBV18	CASSPPNQGAFSYEQYF
TRBJ2-5	-	TRBV5-1	CASSFKTEETQYF
TRBJ2-7	many	TRBV27	CASSSSGVSYEQYF
TRBJ2-3	-	TRBV12-3/TRBV12-4	CASTLGPSTDTQYF
TRBJ1-1	many	TRBV20-1	CSAWGYTEAFF
TRBJ2-3	-	TRBV5-1	CASSLEGGWTSTDTQYF
TRBJ1-2	-	TRBV12-3/TRBV12-4	CASSRRTGELYGYTF
TRBJ2-5	few	TRBV11-2	CASSLEKGWETQYF
TRBJ2-1	-	TRBV6-5	CASSYSSGTGAQFF
TRBJ2-3	-	TRBV12-3/TRBV12-4	CASSYGQGASDTQYF
TRBJ1-5	few	TRBV12-3/TRBV12-4	CASTGQGWGPQHF
TRBJ2-1	-	TRBV12-3/TRBV12-4	CASNNGLTGIYNEQFF
TRBJ2-1	few	TRBV3-1	CASSQEVAGRRNEQFF
TRBJ2-5	-	TRBV5-1	CASSLEARPSRTQYF
TRBJ1-2	few	TRBV29-1	CSVDSRVYGYTF
TRBJ2-7	-	TRBV6-1	CASRAGLAGDEQYF
TRBJ2-1	-	TRBV7-9	CASSLFVGSSYNEQFF